This T cell receptor beta chain was captured in a study of blood T cell repertoires in COVID-19. The overall study: Samples taken during acute and convalescent COVID-19 were collected in the United States, Italy and Spain. Sources were T cells, B-cell-depleted T cells, or PBMCs; the material itself was cDNA or gDNA.

Germline V lookup: CDR1 SNHLY, CDR2 FYNNEI. The CDR3 length is 12 residues. V lost 8 bases to trimming and J lost 1 base, with 8 bases between them. Libraries were prepared by immunoSEQ multiplex PCR; TCRdb keeps only in-frame clonotypes and omits some of them. The repertoire includes around 450,000 clones, roughly 85% of them detected once, and under 2% sits in the top ten. This chain connects TRBV2 to TRBJ1-1; D is ambiguous. The clonotype was recovered from a woman between 18 and 29 years old with acute COVID-19. Sequences were obtained from PBMCs or T cells enriched from blood (not recorded which). CDR3 in amino acids: CASGLWNTEAFF. The CDR3 region has the DNA TGTGCCAGCGGCCTTTGGAACACTGAAGCTTTCTTT.